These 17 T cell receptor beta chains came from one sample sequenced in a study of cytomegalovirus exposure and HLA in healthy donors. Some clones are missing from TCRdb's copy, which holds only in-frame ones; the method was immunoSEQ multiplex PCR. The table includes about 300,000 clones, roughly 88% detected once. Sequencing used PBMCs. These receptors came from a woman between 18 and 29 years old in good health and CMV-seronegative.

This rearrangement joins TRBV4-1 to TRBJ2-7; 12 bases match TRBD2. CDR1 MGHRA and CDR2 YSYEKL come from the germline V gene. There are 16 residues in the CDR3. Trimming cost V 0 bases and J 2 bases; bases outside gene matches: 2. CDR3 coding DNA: TGCGCCAGCAGCCAAGATAGACTAGCGGGAGCCTACGAGCAGTACTTC. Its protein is CASSQDRLAGAYEQYF.

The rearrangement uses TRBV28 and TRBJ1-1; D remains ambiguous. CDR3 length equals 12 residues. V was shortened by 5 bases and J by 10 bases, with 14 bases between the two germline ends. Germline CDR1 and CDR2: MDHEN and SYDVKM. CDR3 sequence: CASSPPDPGAFF. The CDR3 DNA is TGTGCCAGCAGTCCCCCCGACCCGGGAGCTTTCTTT.

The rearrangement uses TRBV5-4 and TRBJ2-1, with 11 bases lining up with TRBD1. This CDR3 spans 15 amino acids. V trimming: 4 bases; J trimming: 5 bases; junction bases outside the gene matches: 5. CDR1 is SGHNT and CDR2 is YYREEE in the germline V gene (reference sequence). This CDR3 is CASSPGQGADNEQFF. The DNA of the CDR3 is TGTGCCAGCAGCCCCGGACAGGGGGCGGACAATGAGCAGTTCTTC.

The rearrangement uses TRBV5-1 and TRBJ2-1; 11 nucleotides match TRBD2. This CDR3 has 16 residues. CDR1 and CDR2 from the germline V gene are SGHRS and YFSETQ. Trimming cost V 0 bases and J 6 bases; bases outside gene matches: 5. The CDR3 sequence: CASSLAWGLAANEQFF. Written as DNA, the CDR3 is TGCGCCAGCAGCTTGGCCTGGGGACTAGCGGCCAATGAGCAGTTCTTC.

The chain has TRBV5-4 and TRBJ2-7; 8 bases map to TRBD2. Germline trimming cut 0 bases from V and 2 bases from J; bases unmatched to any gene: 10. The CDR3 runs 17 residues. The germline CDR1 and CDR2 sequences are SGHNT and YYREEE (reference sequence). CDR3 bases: TGTGCCAGCAGCTTGGGGGGGGCTAGCGGGTCTACCTACGAGCAGTACTTC. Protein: CASSLGGASGSTYEQYF.

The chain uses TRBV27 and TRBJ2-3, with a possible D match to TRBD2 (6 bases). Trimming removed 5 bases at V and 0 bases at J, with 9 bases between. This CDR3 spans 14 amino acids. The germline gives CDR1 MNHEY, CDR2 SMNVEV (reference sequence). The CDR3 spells CASSRERSTDTQYF. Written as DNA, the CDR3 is TGTGCCAGCAGTCGGGAGAGGAGCACAGATACGCAGTATTTT.

Here the CDR3 DNA reads TGTGCCAGTAGTATCGGAAGGCGGGTCCACACCGGGGAGCTGTTTTTT. Amino acid sequence: CASSIGRRVHTGELFF. This chain uses TRBV19 with TRBJ2-2; D is perhaps TRBD2 (5 bases). The CDR3 has 16 amino acids. Trimming removed 3 bases from V and 3 bases from J, with 14 bases in between. The germline V gene encodes CDR1 LNHDA and CDR2 SQIVND (reference sequence).

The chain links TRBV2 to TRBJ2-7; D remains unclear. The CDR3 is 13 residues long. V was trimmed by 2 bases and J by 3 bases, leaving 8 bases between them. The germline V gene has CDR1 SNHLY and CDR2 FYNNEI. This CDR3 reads CASSESHYYEQYF. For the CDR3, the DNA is TGTGCCAGCAGTGAATCTCACTACTACGAGCAGTACTTC.

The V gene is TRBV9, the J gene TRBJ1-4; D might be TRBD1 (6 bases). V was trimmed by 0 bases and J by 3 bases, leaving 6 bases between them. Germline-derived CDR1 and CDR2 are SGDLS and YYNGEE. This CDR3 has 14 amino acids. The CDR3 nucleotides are TGTGCCAGCAGCGTAGCAGGGGCTAATGAAAAACTGTTTTTT. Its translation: CASSVAGANEKLFF.

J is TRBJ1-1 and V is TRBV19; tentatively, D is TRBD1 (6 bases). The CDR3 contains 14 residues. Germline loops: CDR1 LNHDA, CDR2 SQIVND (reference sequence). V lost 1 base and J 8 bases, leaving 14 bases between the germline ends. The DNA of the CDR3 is TGTGCCAGTAGTATAGGCATGGGGGGGCCGGAAGCTTTCTTT. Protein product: CASSIGMGGPEAFF.

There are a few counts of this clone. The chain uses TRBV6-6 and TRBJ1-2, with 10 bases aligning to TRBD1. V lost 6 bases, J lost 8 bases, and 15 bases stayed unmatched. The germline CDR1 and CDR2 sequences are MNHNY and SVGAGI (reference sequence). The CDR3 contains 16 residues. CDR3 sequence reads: CASSLGGTGEFGGYTF. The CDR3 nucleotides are TGTGCCAGCAGCCTAGGCGGGACAGGGGAGTTCGGGGGCTACACCTTC.

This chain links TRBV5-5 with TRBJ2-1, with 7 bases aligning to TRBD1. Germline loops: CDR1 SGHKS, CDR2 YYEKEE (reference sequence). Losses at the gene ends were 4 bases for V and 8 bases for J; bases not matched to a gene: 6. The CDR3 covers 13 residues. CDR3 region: CASSQDRVDEQFF. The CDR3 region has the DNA TGTGCCAGCAGCCAAGACAGGGTTGATGAGCAGTTCTTC.

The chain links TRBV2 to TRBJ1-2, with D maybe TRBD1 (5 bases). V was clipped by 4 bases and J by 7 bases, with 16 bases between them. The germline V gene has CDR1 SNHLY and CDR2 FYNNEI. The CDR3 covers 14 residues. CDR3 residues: CASSGDRPLSGYTF. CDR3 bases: TGTGCCAGCAGTGGAGACAGACCCCTCTCTGGCTACACCTTC.

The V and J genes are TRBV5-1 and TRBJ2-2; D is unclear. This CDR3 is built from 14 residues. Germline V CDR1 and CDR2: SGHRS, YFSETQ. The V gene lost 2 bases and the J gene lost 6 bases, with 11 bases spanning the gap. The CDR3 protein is CASSFGGMSGELFF. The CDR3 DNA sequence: TGCGCCAGCAGCTTTGGCGGCATGTCCGGGGAGCTGTTTTTT.

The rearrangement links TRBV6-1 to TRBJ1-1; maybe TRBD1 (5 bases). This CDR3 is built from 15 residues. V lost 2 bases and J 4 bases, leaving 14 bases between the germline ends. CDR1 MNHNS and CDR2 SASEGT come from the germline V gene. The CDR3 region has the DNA TGTGCCAGCAGTGAATCACAAGGGGAGGGCACTGAAGCTTTCTTT. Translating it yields CASSESQGEGTEAFF.

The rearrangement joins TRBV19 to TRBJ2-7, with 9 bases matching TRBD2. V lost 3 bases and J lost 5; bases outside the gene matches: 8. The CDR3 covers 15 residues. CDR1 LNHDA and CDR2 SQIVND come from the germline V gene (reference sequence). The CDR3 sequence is CASSISSGRLNEQYF. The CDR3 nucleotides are TGTGCCAGTAGTATTAGTAGCGGGAGATTGAACGAGCAGTACTTC.

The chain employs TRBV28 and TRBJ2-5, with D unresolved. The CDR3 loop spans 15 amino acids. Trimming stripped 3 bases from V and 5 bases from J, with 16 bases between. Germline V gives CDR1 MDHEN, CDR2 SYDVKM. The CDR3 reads CASSLRVPTGETQYF. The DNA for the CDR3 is TGTGCCAGCAGTTTGCGAGTTCCCACCGGGGAGACCCAGTACTTC. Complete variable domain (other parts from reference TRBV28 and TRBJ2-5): DVKVTQSSRYLVKRTGEKVFLECVQDMDHENMFWYRQDPGLGLRLIYFSYDVKMKEKGDIPEGYSVSREKKERFSLILESASTNQTSMYLCASSLRVPTGETQYFGPGTRLLVL.